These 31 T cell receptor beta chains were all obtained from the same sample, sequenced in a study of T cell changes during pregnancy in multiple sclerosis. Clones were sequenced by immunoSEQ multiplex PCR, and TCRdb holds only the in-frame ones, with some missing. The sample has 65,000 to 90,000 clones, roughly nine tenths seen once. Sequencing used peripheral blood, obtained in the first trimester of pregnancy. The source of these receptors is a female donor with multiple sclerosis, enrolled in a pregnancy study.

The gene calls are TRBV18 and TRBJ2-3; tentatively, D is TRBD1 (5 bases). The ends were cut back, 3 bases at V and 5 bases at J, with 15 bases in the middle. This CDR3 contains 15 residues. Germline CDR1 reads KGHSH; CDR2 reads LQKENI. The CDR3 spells CASSPQQGSRDTQYF. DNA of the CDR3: TGTGCCAGCTCACCCCAGCAGGGATCGAGAGATACGCAGTATTTT.

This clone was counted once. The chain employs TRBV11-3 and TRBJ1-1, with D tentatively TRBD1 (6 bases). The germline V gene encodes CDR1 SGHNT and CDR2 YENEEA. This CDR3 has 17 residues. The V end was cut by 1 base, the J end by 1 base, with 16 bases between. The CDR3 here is CASSLAGRGRPNTEAFF. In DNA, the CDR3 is TGTGCCAGCAGCTTAGCTGGCAGGGGACGACCGAACACTGAAGCTTTCTTT.

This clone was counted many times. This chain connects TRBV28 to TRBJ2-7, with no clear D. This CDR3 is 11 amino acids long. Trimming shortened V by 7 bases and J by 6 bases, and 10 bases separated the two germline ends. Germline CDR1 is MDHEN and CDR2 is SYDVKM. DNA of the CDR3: TGTGCCAGCATACGGTCGGGCGAGCAGTACTTC. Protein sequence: CASIRSGEQYF.

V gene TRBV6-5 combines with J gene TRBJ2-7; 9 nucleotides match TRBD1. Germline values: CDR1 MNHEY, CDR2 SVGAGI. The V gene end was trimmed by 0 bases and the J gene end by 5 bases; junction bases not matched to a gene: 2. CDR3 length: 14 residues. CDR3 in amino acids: CASSYSGTGNEQYF. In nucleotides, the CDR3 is TGTGCCAGCAGTTACTCAGGGACAGGGAACGAGCAGTACTTC.

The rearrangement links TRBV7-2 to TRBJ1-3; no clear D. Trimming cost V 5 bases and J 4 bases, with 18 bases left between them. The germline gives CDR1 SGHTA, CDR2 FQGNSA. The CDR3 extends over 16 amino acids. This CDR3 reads CASSRPPRREGNTIYF. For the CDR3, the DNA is TGTGCCAGCAGCCGCCCCCCGAGGAGAGAAGGAAACACCATATATTTT.

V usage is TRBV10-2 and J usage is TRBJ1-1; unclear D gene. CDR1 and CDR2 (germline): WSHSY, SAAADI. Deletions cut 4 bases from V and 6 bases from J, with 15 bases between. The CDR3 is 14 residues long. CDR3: CASSVGGVRPEAFF. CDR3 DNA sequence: TGCGCCAGCAGTGTAGGCGGTGTAAGACCTGAAGCTTTCTTT.

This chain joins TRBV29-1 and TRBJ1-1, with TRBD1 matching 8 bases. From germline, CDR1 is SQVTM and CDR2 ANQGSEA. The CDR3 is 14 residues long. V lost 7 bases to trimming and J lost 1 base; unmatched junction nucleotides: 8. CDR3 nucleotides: TGCAGCGGCCGGGACAGGACCTCGAACACTGAAGCTTTCTTT. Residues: CSGRDRTSNTEAFF.

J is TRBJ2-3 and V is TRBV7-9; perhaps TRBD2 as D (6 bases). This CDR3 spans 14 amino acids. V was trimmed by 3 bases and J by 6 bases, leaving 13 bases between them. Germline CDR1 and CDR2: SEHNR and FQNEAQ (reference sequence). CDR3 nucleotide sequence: TGTGCCAGCAGCTTGCCCGGGACTGCTGATACGCAGTATTTT. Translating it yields CASSLPGTADTQYF.

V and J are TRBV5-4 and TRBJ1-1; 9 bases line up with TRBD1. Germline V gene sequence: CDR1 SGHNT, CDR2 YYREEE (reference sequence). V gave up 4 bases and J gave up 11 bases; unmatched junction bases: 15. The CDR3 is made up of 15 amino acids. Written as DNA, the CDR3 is TGTGCCAGCAGCCCAAGTACGGGACAGGGCTTCAGGGCTTTCTTT. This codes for CASSPSTGQGFRAFF.

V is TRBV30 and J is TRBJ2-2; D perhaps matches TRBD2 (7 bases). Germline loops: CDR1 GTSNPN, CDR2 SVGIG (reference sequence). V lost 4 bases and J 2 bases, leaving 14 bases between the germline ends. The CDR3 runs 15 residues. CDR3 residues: CAWIAGAENTGELFF. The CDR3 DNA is TGTGCCTGGATCGCGGGGGCAGAAAACACCGGGGAGCTGTTTTTT.

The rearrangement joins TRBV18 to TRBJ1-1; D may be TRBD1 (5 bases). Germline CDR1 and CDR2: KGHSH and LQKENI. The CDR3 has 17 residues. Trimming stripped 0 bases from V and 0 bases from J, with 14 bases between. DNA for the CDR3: TGTGCCAGCTCACCACCGGGGAGGGGATTCATGAACACTGAAGCTTTCTTT. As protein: CASSPPGRGFMNTEAFF.

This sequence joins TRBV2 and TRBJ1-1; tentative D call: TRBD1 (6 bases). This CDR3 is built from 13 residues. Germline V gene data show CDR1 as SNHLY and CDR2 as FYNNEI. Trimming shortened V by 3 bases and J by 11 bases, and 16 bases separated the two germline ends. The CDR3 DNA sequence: TGTGCCAGCAGTGATAGTCAGGGGTGGGTCGCTTTCTTT. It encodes CASSDSQGWVAFF.

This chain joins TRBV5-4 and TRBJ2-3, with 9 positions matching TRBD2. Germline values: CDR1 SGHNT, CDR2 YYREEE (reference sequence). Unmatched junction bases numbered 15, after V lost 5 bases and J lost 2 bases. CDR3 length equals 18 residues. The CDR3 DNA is TGTGCCAGCAGTCTAGCGGGACCTTACTCCCCCCACACAGATACGCAGTATTTT. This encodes CASSLAGPYSPHTDTQYF.

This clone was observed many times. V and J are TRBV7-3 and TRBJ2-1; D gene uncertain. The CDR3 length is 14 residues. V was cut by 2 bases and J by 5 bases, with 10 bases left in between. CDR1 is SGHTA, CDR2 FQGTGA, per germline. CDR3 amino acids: CASSLGPQNNEQFF. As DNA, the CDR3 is TGTGCCAGCAGCTTAGGTCCCCAGAACAATGAGCAGTTCTTC.

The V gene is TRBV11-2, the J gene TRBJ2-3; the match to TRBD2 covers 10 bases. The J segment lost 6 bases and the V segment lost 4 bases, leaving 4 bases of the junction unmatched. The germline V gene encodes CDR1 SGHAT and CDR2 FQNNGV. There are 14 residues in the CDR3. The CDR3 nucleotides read TGTGCCAGCAGCTCCCAGGGACTAGCGGATACGCAGTATTTT. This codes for CASSSQGLADTQYF.

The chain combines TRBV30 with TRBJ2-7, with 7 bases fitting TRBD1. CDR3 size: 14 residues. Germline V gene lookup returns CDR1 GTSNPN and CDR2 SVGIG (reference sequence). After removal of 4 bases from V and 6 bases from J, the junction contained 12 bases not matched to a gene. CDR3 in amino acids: CAWTKTGTRGEQYF. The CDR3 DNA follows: TGTGCCTGGACTAAGACAGGGACAAGGGGCGAGCAGTACTTC. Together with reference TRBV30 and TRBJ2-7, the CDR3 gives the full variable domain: SQTIHQWPATLVQPVGSPLSLECTVEGTSNPNLYWYRQAAGRGLQLLFYSVGIGQISSEVPQNLSASRPQDRQFILSSKKLLLSDSGFYLCAWTKTGTRGEQYFGPGTRLTVT.

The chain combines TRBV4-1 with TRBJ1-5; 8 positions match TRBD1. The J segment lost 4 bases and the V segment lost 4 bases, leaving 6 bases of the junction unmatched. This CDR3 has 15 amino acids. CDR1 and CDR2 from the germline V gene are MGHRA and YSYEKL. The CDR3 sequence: CASSRATGENQPQHF. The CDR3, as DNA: TGCGCCAGCAGCCGAGCGACAGGGGAAAATCAGCCCCAGCATTTT.

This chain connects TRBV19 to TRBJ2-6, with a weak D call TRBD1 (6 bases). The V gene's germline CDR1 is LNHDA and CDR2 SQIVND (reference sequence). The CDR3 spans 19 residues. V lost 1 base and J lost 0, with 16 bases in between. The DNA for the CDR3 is TGTGCCAGTAGTATAGGGTCAGCAGGGGCCTACTCTGGGGCCAACGTCCTGACTTTC. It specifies CASSIGSAGAYSGANVLTF.

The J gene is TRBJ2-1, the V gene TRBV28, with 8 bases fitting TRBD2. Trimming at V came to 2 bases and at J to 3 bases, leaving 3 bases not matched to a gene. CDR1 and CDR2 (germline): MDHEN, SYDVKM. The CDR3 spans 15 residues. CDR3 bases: TGTGCCAGCAGTTTACCACTAGCGGACTACAATGAGCAGTTCTTC. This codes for CASSLPLADYNEQFF.

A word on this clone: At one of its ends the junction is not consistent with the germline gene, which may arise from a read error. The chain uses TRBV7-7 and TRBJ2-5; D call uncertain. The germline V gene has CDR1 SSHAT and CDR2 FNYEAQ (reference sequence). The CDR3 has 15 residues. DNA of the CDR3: TGTGCTAGCAGCTTAGGCCTGACTTCGGGAGAGACCCAGTACTTC. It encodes CASSLGLTSGETQYF.

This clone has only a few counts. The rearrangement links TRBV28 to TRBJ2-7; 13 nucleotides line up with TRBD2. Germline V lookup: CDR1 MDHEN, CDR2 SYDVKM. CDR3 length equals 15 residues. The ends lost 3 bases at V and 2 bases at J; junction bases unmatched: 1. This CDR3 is CASSLGLAGTYEQYF. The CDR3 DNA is TGTGCCAGCAGTTTGGGACTAGCGGGAACCTACGAGCAGTACTTC.

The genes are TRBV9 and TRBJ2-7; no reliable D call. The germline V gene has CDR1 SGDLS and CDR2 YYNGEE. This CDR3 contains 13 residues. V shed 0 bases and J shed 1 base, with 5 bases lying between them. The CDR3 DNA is TGTGCCAGCAGCGTAGCCCCATCCTACGAGCAGTACTTC. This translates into CASSVAPSYEQYF.

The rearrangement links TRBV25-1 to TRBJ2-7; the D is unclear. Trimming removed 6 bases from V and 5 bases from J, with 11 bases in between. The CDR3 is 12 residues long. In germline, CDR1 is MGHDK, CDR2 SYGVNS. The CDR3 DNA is TGTGCCAGCAGGTGGTCAGGCGACGAGCAGTACTTC. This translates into CASRWSGDEQYF.

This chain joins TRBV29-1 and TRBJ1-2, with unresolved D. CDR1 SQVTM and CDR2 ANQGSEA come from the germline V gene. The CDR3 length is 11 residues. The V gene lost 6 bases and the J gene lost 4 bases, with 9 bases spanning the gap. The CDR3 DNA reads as TGCAGCGTAGGAGAGGGCTATGGCTACACCTTC. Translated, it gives CSVGEGYGYTF.

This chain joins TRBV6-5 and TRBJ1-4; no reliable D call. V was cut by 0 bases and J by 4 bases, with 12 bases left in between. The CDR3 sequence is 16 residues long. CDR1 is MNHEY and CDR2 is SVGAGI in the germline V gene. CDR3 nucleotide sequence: TGTGCCAGCAGTTACTCGAATACAGCGGTTAATGAAAAACTGTTTTTT. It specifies CASSYSNTAVNEKLFF.

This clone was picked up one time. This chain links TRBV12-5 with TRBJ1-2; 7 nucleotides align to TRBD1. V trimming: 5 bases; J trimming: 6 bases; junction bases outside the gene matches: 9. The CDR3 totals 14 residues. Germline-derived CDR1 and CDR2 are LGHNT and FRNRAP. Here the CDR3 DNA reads TGTGCTAGTGGTGAAGGGGGCGCATGGGATGGCTACACCTTC. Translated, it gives CASGEGGAWDGYTF.

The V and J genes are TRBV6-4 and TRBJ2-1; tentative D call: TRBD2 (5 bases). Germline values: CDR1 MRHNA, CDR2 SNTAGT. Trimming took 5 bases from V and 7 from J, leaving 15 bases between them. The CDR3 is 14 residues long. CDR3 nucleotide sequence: TGTGCCAGCAGTCCTCATGAGGGATGGAATGAGCAGTTCTTC. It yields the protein CASSPHEGWNEQFF.

The CDR3 DNA reads as TGTGCCAGCAGCTCCCCGAGGGTTGGAGGCAATCAGCCCCAGCATTTT. It yields the protein CASSSPRVGGNQPQHF. The J gene is TRBJ1-5, the V gene TRBV28; D is unclear. Between the trimmed V and J ends, which lost 6 bases and 2 bases, there was a span of 17 bases. The CDR3 runs to 16 residues. Germline assignment: CDR1 MDHEN and CDR2 SYDVKM.

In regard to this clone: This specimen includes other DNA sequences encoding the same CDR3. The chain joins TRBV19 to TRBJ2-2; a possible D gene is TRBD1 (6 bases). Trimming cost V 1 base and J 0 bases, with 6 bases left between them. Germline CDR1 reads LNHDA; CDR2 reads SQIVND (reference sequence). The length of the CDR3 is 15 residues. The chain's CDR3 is CASSIGTANTGELFF. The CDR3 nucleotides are TGTGCCAGTAGTATAGGGACAGCGAACACCGGGGAGCTGTTTTTT.

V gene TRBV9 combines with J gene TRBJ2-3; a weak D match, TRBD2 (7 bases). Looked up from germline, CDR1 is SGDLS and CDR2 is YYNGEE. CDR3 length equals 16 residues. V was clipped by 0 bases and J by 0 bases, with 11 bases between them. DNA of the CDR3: TGTGCCAGCAGCGTAGTCGGGGGGCCTAGCACAGATACGCAGTATTTT. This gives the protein CASSVVGGPSTDTQYF.

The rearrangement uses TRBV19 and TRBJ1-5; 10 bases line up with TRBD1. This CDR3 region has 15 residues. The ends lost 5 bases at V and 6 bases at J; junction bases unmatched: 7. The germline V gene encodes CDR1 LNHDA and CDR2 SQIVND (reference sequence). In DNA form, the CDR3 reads TGTGCCAGTAGTTTGACAGGGGGCGCCGGTCAGCCCCAGCATTTT. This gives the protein CASSLTGGAGQPQHF.